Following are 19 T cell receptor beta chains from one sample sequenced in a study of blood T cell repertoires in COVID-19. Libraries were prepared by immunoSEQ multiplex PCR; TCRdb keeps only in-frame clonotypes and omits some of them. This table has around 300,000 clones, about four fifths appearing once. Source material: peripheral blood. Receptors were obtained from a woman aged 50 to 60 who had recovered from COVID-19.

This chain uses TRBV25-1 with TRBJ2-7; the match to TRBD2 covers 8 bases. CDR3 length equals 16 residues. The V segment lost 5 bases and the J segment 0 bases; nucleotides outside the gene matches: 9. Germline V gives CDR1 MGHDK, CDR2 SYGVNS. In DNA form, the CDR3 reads TGTGCCAGCAGTACGGGGGGGGCCGGGAGCTCCTACGAGCAGTACTTC. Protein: CASSTGGAGSSYEQYF.

CDR3 residues: CASKEGSSSGANVLTF. In DNA form, the CDR3 reads TGTGCCAGCAAGGAGGGTAGTTCCTCTGGGGCCAACGTCCTGACTTTC. V usage is TRBV2 and J usage is TRBJ2-6, with D perhaps matching TRBD2 (6 bases). This CDR3 spans 16 amino acids. CDR1 is SNHLY, CDR2 FYNNEI, per germline. Trimming removed 7 bases at V and 0 bases at J, with 13 bases between.

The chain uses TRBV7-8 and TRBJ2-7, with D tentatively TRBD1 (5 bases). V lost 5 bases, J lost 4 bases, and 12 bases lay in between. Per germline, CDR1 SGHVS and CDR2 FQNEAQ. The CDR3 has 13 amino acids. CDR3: CASSGRAPYEQYF. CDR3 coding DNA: TGTGCCAGCAGCGGCAGGGCTCCTTACGAGCAGTACTTC.

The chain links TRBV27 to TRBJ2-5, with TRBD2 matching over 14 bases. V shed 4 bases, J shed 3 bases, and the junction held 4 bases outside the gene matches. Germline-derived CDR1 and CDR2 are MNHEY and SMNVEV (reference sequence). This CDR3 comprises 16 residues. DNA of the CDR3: TGTGCCAGCAGTTCGGGACTAGCGGGAGTTAAAGAGACCCAGTACTTC. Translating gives CASSSGLAGVKETQYF.

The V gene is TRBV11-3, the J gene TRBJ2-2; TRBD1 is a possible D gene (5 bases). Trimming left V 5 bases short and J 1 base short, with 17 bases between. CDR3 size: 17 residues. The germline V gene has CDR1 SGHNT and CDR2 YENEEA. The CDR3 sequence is CASSAIGKGLNTGELFF. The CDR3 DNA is TGTGCCAGCAGCGCCATAGGGAAGGGGCTGAACACCGGGGAGCTGTTTTTT. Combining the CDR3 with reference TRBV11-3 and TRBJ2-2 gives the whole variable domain EAGVVQSPRYKIIEKKQPVAFWCNPISGHNTLYWYLQNLGQGPELLIRYENEEAVDDSQLPKDRFSAERLKGVDSTLKIQPAELGDSAVYLCASSAIGKGLNTGELFFGEGSRLTVL.

The CDR3 spells CATSGGTGGGQPQHF. In DNA form, the CDR3 reads TGTGCCACCAGTGGCGGGACAGGGGGAGGACAGCCCCAGCATTTT. J is TRBJ1-5 and V is TRBV24-1; 11 bases match TRBD1. J gave up 7 bases and V 5 bases, and 6 bases lay outside the gene matches. The CDR3 is 15 amino acids. Germline V gives CDR1 KGHDR, CDR2 SFDVKD.

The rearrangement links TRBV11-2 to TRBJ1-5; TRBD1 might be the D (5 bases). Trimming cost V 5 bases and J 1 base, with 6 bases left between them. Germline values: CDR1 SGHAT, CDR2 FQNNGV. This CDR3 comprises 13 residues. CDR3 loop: CASSQGSNQPQHF. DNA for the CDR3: TGTGCCAGCAGCCAGGGCAGCAATCAGCCCCAGCATTTT.

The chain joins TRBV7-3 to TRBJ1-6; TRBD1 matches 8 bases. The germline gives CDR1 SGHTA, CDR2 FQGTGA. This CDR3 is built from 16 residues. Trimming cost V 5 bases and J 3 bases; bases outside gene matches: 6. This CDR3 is CASSQTGAGYNSPLHF. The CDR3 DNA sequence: TGTGCCAGCAGCCAGACAGGGGCGGGCTATAATTCACCCCTCCACTTT. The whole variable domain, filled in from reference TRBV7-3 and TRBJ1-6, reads GAGVSQTPSNKVTEKGKYVELRCDPISGHTALYWYRQSLGQGPEFLIYFQGTGAADDSGLPNDRFFAVRPEGSVSTLKIQRTERGDSAVYLCASSQTGAGYNSPLHFGNGTRLTVT.

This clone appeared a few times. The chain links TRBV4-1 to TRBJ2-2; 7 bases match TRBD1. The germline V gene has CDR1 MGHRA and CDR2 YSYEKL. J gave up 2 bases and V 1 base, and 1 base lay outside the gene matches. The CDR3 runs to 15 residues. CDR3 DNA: TGCGCCAGCAGCCAAGGGGACAGAAACACCGGGGAGCTGTTTTTT. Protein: CASSQGDRNTGELFF.

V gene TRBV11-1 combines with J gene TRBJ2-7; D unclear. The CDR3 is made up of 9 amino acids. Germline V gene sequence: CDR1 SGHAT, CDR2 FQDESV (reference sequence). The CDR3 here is CPRSGEQYF. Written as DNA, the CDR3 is TGTCCCCGTTCCGGGGAGCAGTACTTC.

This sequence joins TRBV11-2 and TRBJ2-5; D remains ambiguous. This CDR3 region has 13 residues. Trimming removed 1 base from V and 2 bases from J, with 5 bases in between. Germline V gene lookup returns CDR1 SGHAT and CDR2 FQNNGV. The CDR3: CASSLVQQETQYF. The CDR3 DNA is TGTGCCAGCAGCTTAGTCCAGCAAGAGACCCAGTACTTC.

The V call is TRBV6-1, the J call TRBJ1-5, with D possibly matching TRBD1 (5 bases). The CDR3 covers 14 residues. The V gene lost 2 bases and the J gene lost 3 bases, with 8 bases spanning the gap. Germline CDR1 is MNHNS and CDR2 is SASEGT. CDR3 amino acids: CASSERGFNQPQHF. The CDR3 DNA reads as TGTGCCAGCAGTGAAAGGGGATTCAATCAGCCCCAGCATTTT.

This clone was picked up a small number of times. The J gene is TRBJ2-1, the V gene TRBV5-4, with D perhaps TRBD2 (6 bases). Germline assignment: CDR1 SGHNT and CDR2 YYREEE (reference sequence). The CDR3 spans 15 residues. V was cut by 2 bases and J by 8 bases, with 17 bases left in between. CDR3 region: CASSFGGKGTYEQFF. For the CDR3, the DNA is TGTGCCAGCAGCTTTGGAGGGAAGGGTACATATGAGCAGTTCTTC.

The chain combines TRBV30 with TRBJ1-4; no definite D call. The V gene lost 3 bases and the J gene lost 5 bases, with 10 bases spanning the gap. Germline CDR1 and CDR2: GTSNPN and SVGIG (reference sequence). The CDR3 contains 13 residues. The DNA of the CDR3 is TGTGCCTGGAGACCCCAACTAAATGAAAAACTGTTTTTT. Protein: CAWRPQLNEKLFF. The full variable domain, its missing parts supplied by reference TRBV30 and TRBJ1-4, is SQTIHQWPATLVQPVGSPLSLECTVEGTSNPNLYWYRQAAGRGLQLLFYSVGIGQISSEVPQNLSASRPQDRQFILSSKKLLLSDSGFYLCAWRPQLNEKLFFGSGTQLSVL.

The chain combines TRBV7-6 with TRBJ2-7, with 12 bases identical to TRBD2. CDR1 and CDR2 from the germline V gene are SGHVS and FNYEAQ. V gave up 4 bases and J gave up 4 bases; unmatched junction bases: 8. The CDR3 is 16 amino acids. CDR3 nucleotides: TGTGCCAGCAGCTCCAACCTAGCGGGAGGGAGGTACGAGCAGTACTTC. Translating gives CASSSNLAGGRYEQYF. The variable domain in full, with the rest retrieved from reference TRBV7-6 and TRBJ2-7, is GAGVSQSPRYKVTKRGQDVALRCDPISGHVSLYWYRQALGQGPEFLTYFNYEAQQDKSGLPNDRFSAERPEGSISTLTIQRTEQRDSAMYRCASSSNLAGGRYEQYFGPGTRLTVT.

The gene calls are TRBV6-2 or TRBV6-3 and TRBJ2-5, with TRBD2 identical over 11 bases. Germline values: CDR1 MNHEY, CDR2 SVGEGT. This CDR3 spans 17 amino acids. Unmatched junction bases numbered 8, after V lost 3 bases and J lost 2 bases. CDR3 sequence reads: CASSYTSGGPSQETQYF. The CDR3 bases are TGTGCCAGCAGTTATACTAGCGGGGGACCCTCTCAAGAGACCCAGTACTTC.

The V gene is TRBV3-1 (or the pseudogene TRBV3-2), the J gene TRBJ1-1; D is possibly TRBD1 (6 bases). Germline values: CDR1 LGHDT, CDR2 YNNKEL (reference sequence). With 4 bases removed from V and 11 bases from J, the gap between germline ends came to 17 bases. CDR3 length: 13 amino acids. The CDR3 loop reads CASSPGGAPMAFF. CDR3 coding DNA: TGTGCCAGCAGCCCCGGGGGGGCACCAATGGCTTTCTTT.

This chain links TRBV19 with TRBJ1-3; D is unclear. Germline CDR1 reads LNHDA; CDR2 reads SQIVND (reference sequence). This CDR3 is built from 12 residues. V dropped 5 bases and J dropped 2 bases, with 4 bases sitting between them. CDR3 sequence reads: CASSGPGNTIYF. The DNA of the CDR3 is TGTGCCAGTAGTGGGCCTGGAAACACCATATATTTT. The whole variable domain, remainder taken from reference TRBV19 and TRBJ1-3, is DGGITQSPKYLFRKEGQNVTLSCEQNLNHDAMYWYRQDPGQGLRLIYYSQIVNDFQKGDIAEGYSVSREKKESFPLTVTSAQKNPTAFYLCASSGPGNTIYFGEGSWLTVV.

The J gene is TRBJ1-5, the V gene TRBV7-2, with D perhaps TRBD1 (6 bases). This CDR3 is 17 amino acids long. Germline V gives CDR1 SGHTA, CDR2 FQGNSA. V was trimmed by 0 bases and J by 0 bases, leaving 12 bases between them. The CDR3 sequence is CASSLALRGNSNQPQHF. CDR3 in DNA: TGTGCCAGCAGCTTAGCGCTCAGGGGAAATAGCAATCAGCCCCAGCATTTT.